These T cell receptor beta chains were read from a single sample in a study of cytomegalovirus exposure and HLA in healthy donors. Clones were sequenced by immunoSEQ multiplex PCR, and TCRdb holds only the in-frame ones, with some missing. The sample holds about 200,000 clones; 75% to 90% are singletons and the top ten take 0.25% to 0.4%. The material sequenced was PBMCs. The receptor source for this set is a woman under 40 in good health and CMV-seronegative. The CDR3 runs from the conserved cysteine through the conserved F or W. Fields, in order: D gene, J gene, V gene, clone size, CDR3 protein, CDR3 DNA. The D gene is left open where the match is weak. Not all rows give a size; the values are once, few, many and, for expanded clones, a class.

>TRBD1|TRBJ1-2|TRBV6-5|-
CASRGQGISYGYTF
TGTGCCAGCAGAGGACAGGGAATAAGCTATGGCTACACCTTC
>-|TRBJ2-2|TRBV28|-
CASRSTGELFF
TGTGCCAGCAGGTCGACCGGGGAGCTGTTTTTT
>TRBD1|TRBJ2-7|TRBV7-9|-
CASSLDRGVGEQYF
TGTGCCAGCAGCTTGGACAGGGGGGTTGGCGAGCAGTACTTC
>-|TRBJ2-2|TRBV28|-
CASRDSRAGELFF
TGTGCCAGTAGGGACTCTCGGGCAGGGGAGCTGTTTTTT
>-|TRBJ2-7|TRBV27|few
CASRRAGEQYF
TGTGCCAGCAGGCGCGCCGGCGAGCAGTACTTC
>TRBD1|TRBJ1-1|TRBV29-1|-
CSVPTGSTEAFF
TGCAGCGTCCCGACAGGGAGCACTGAAGCTTTCTTT
>-|TRBJ2-2|TRBV11-2|few
CASSLSGGLDGELFF
TGTGCCAGCAGCTTAAGCGGAGGATTAGACGGGGAGCTGTTTTTT
>TRBD1|TRBJ2-7|TRBV19|-
CASSTQTGANEQYF
TGTGCCAGTAGTACGCAGACAGGGGCAAACGAGCAGTACTTC
>-|TRBJ2-5|TRBV5-1|-
CASMQGSAETQYF
TGCGCCAGCATGCAGGGGTCCGCAGAGACCCAGTACTTC
>-|TRBJ2-7|TRBV13|-
CASSVRRGEQYF
TGTGCCAGCAGTGTACGCCGCGGCGAGCAGTACTTC
>-|TRBJ1-2|TRBV5-6|-
CASSLAGKGWLNYGYTF
TGTGCCAGCAGCTTGGCCGGGAAGGGTTGGTTGAACTATGGCTACACCTTC
>-|TRBJ1-2|TRBV7-9|-
CASSLQGRGGYTF
TGTGCCAGCAGCCTACAGGGCCGGGGTGGCTACACCTTC
>-|TRBJ2-7|TRBV5-1|-
CASSFHTFGSYEQYF
TGCGCCAGCAGCTTCCACACATTTGGTTCCTACGAGCAGTACTTC
>-|TRBJ1-2|TRBV9|-
CASSVSNRLTFGYTF
TGTGCCAGCAGCGTATCAAACAGATTAACTTTTGGCTACACCTTC
>TRBD2|TRBJ2-7|TRBV7-6|-
CASSLVGGSGDEQYF
TGTGCCAGCAGCTTAGTCGGCGGGAGCGGGGACGAGCAGTACTTC
>TRBD1|TRBJ2-2|TRBV13|-
CASSLTGGLNTGELFF
TGTGCCAGCAGCCTTACAGGGGGTCTGAACACCGGGGAGCTGTTTTTT
>TRBD1|TRBJ2-2|TRBV4-1|-
CASSQQPQGASTGELFF
TGCGCCAGCAGCCAACAACCACAGGGGGCTTCCACCGGGGAGCTGTTTTTT
>TRBD1|TRBJ1-5|TRBV28|-
CASGLRGLVQPQHF
TGTGCCAGCGGGTTGAGGGGGCTGGTTCAGCCCCAGCATTTT
>-|TRBJ2-7|TRBV13|-
CASKFGRAYEQYF
TGTGCCAGCAAATTCGGCAGGGCCTACGAGCAGTACTTC
>-|TRBJ1-2|TRBV21-1|-
CASSPEDRDWYGYTF
TGTGCCAGCAGCCCCGAGGACAGGGATTGGTATGGCTACACCTTC
>-|TRBJ2-7|TRBV6-1|-
CASSPSGDSHEQYF
TGTGCCAGCAGTCCTTCCGGGGACTCCCACGAGCAGTACTTC
>TRBD2|TRBJ2-7|TRBV6-5|-
CASSYGTSGTAYEQYF
TGTGCCAGCAGTTACGGGACTAGCGGGACGGCATACGAGCAGTACTTC
>TRBD1|TRBJ2-7|TRBV5-4|-
CASSPNLPGQGAHEQYF
TGTGCCAGCAGCCCAAACCTTCCGGGACAGGGTGCCCACGAGCAGTACTTC
>TRBD2|TRBJ2-7|TRBV27|few
CASSPLKGRGSYEQYF
TGTGCCAGCAGTCCACTTAAGGGGAGGGGATCGTACGAGCAGTACTTC
>-|TRBJ1-4|TRBV7-9|-
CASSLAPPGVRNEKLFF
TGTGCCAGCAGCTTAGCGCCCCCCGGGGTCAGGAATGAAAAACTGTTTTTT
>TRBD1|TRBJ1-1|TRBV7-9|-
CASSIIGTGGLNTEAFF
TGTGCCAGCAGCATTATCGGGACAGGGGGCTTGAACACTGAAGCTTTCTTT
>-|TRBJ2-6|TRBV5-1|-
CASSLWRDSSGANVLTF
TGCGCCAGCAGCTTGTGGAGGGACTCCTCTGGGGCCAACGTCCTGACTTTC
>-|TRBJ2-5|TRBV5-4|-
CASSPGGGGRETQYF
TGTGCCAGCAGCCCCGGCGGCGGGGGCAGGGAGACCCAGTACTTC
>-|TRBJ1-1|TRBV2|once
CASSEARGWNTEAFF
TGTGCCAGCAGTGAAGCGCGGGGTTGGAACACTGAAGCTTTCTTT
>TRBD2|TRBJ2-2|TRBV11-2|-
CASSLVGGDTGELFF
TGTGCCAGCAGCTTAGTGGGGGGGGACACCGGGGAGCTGTTTTTT
>-|TRBJ1-2|TRBV9|few
CASSVEPSGGHYYGYTF
TGTGCCAGCAGCGTAGAACCGAGCGGGGGGCATTACTATGGCTACACCTTC
>TRBD1|TRBJ2-5|TRBV5-1|once
CASSLGRGQGETQYF
TGCGCCAGCAGCTTGGGTAGGGGGCAGGGAGAGACCCAGTACTTC
>-|TRBJ2-7|TRBV2|-
CASSGFGEQYF
TGTGCCAGCAGTGGGTTCGGCGAGCAGTACTTC
>-|TRBJ2-3|TRBV28|-
CASGSGTDTQYF
TGTGCCAGCGGTTCGGGGACAGATACGCAGTATTTT
>TRBD2|TRBJ2-3|TRBV7-3|-
CASSSQRDSTDTQYF
TGTGCCAGCAGCTCGCAGCGGGACAGCACAGATACGCAGTATTTT
>TRBD1|TRBJ1-2|TRBV5-6|-
CASSQGTGAVVYGYTF
TGTGCCAGCAGCCAAGGGACAGGGGCCGTCGTATATGGCTACACCTTC
>TRBD2|TRBJ2-1|TRBV7-6|-
CASSFSTGGSYNEQFF
TGTGCCAGCAGCTTTAGTACGGGGGGGTCCTACAATGAGCAGTTCTTC
>-|TRBJ2-7|TRBV10-3|-
CAIGAGSYEQYF
TGTGCCATCGGCGCAGGCTCCTACGAGCAGTACTTC
>-|TRBJ1-3|TRBV19|-
CASSTINSYSGNTIYF
TGTGCCAGTAGTACGATCAACAGCTATTCTGGAAACACCATATATTTT
>-|TRBJ1-1|TRBV21-1|-
CASSGTGHANTEAFF
TGTGCCAGCAGCGGCACGGGACACGCTAACACTGAAGCTTTCTTT
>TRBD1|TRBJ1-1|TRBV29-1|-
CSVVQGGTEAFF
TGCAGCGTCGTCCAGGGGGGCACTGAAGCTTTCTTT
>-|TRBJ2-3|TRBV2|few
CATSGAGRTDTQYF
TGTGCCACCTCGGGGGCCGGGAGGACAGATACGCAGTATTTT
>-|TRBJ2-1|TRBV5-1|-
CASSWDLNNEQFF
TGCGCCAGCAGCTGGGACTTAAACAATGAGCAGTTCTTC
>-|TRBJ1-2|TRBV5-1|-
CASSLLQGSYGYTF
TGCGCCAGCAGCTTGTTACAGGGAAGCTATGGCTACACCTTC
>TRBD1|TRBJ1-1|TRBV6-1|-
CASSETTGRGVTEAFF
TGTGCCAGCAGTGAAACGACAGGGCGAGGGGTCACTGAAGCTTTCTTT
>TRBD1|TRBJ1-6|TRBV6-5|-
CASSRTGINSPLHF
TGTGCCAGCAGCCGGACAGGGATTAATTCACCCCTCCACTTT
>-|TRBJ1-1|TRBV29-1|-
CSVAGGEDTEAFF
TGCAGCGTGGCGGGGGGGGAGGACACTGAAGCTTTCTTT
>-|TRBJ2-2|TRBV28|-
CASLSTGEGTGELFF
TGTGCCAGCTTATCGACAGGGGAGGGCACCGGGGAGCTGTTTTTT
>TRBD1|TRBJ1-5|TRBV28|-
CASNGVGTGVRHF
TGTGCCAGCAACGGGGTAGGGACAGGGGTACGGCATTTT
>-|TRBJ2-1|TRBV5-1|-
CASSLVGLADEQFF
TGCGCCAGCAGCTTGGTTGGACTCGCCGACGAGCAGTTCTTC
>-|TRBJ2-5|TRBV5-6|once
CASSLVGPIQETQYF
TGTGCCAGCAGCTTGGTTGGCCCAATCCAAGAGACCCAGTACTTC